The 17 T cell receptor beta chains presented below share a single source sample, sequenced in a study of T cell therapy after organ transplantation. TCRdb's copy holds only in-frame clones and misses some; the assay was immunoSEQ multiplex PCR. Of about 20,000 clones listed, roughly 89% are singletons. The antigens these receptors bind are not known. Time point of the sample: 20-29 weeks after completion of therapy. Sequenced here: CD8+ T cells from blood, sampled after autologous CMV-specific T cell therapy. These receptor sequences come from a human patient who had received a solid organ transplant and had CMV disease. These T cells may partly come from the graft donor.

This clone came up a few times. The chain combines TRBV7-9 with TRBJ1-1; D remains ambiguous. Germline values: CDR1 SEHNR, CDR2 FQNEAQ (reference sequence). The V and J ends lost 3 bases and 4 bases respectively, with 12 bases between them. The CDR3 runs 14 residues. The CDR3 nucleotides are TGTGCCAGCAGCTTGGGCGGCGGCCGCACTGAAGCTTTCTTT. It specifies CASSLGGGRTEAFF.

The chain is built from TRBV5-1 and TRBJ1-1; TRBD1 agrees at 9 bases. The CDR3 is made up of 17 amino acids. V shed 2 bases and J 8 bases; nucleotides not matched to a gene: 16. Per the germline V gene, CDR1 is SGHRS and CDR2 is YFSETQ. The CDR3 reads CASSFGQGIPPFNEAFF. CDR3 DNA: TGCGCCAGCAGCTTCGGACAGGGGATTCCACCATTTAACGAAGCTTTCTTT. The whole variable domain, remainder taken from reference TRBV5-1 and TRBJ1-1, is KAGVTQTPRYLIKTRGQQVTLSCSPISGHRSVSWYQQTPGQGLQFLFEYFSETQRNKGNFPGRFSGRQFSNSRSEMNVSTLELGDSALYLCASSFGQGIPPFNEAFFGQGTRLTVV.

This chain connects TRBV6-5 to TRBJ1-5; D unresolved. The CDR3 runs to 15 residues. V dropped 0 bases and J dropped 0 bases, with 6 bases sitting between them. Germline CDR1 reads MNHEY; CDR2 reads SVGAGI. The DNA for the CDR3 is TGTGCCAGCAGTTACTCGGGTACTAGCAATCAGCCCCAGCATTTT. It yields the protein CASSYSGTSNQPQHF.

This chain uses TRBV27 with TRBJ2-1, with D possibly being TRBD2 (5 bases). Germline V gives CDR1 MNHEY, CDR2 SMNVEV (reference sequence). The CDR3 sequence is 14 residues long. The V end was cut by 1 base, the J end by 6 bases, with 10 bases between. In nucleotides, the CDR3 is TGTGCCAGCAGTTTATATCGGGGAACCAATGAGCAGTTCTTC. Protein product: CASSLYRGTNEQFF.

This chain connects TRBV29-1 to TRBJ2-1, with TRBD2 identical over 10 bases. Per germline, CDR1 SQVTM and CDR2 ANQGSEA. The length of the CDR3 is 18 residues. V shed 7 bases, J shed 1 base, and the junction held 16 bases outside the gene matches. In DNA form, the CDR3 reads TGCAGCGCCGAAGGGGTTGAACTAGCGGGACTTTCCTACAATGAGCAGTTCTTC. Protein: CSAEGVELAGLSYNEQFF.

V is TRBV7-2 and J is TRBJ1-2; D not certain. The CDR3 is 14 residues long. Looked up from germline, CDR1 is SGHTA and CDR2 is FQGNSA. V was trimmed by 1 base and J by 2 bases, leaving 8 bases between them. Here the CDR3 reads CASSLGIGNYGYTF. In DNA form, the CDR3 reads TGTGCCAGCAGCTTAGGCATAGGGAACTATGGCTACACCTTC.

The chain combines TRBV11-3 with TRBJ1-5, with D possibly being TRBD1 (6 bases). This CDR3 is 18 amino acids long. V lost 6 bases and J lost 1, with 22 bases in between. Germline CDR1 is SGHNT and CDR2 is YENEEA. Written as DNA, the CDR3 is TGTGCCAGCAGGATAACCTTTACAACAGGGATAAGCAATCAGCCCCAGCATTTT. Protein sequence: CASRITFTTGISNQPQHF.

The rearrangement joins TRBV6-5 to TRBJ1-5; D not resolved. Trimming shortened V by 5 bases and J by 5 bases, and 10 bases separated the two germline ends. Germline values: CDR1 MNHEY, CDR2 SVGAGI. The CDR3 sequence is 13 residues long. The CDR3 is CASSSSAHQPQHF. The CDR3 bases are TGTGCCAGCAGTAGCTCGGCGCATCAGCCCCAGCATTTT.

This chain uses TRBV7-9 with TRBJ2-1; no firm D call. Germline V lookup: CDR1 SEHNR, CDR2 FQNEAQ (reference sequence). The V gene lost 6 bases and the J gene lost 0 bases, with 18 bases spanning the gap. The CDR3 totals 17 residues. In DNA form, the CDR3 reads TGTGCCAGCAGGGGGTGGCGGCTTCCCAGCTCCTACAATGAGCAGTTCTTC. It translates to CASRGWRLPSSYNEQFF.

This sequence joins TRBV6-5 and TRBJ1-1, with unresolved D. From germline, CDR1 is MNHEY and CDR2 SVGAGI. The CDR3 has 13 residues. V lost 6 bases and J lost 11, with 19 bases in between. The CDR3 here is CASRPGRATVAFF. The CDR3 DNA reads TGTGCCAGCAGACCCGGCCGGGCCACGGTCGCTTTCTTT.

This clone is classed as large (0.1 to 1%). The chain employs TRBV28 and TRBJ1-1; no clear D. The CDR3 has 13 residues. Trimming cost V 5 bases and J 0 bases, with 7 bases left between them. CDR1 is MDHEN and CDR2 is SYDVKM in the germline V gene. CDR3 coding DNA: TGTGCCAGCAGTCGCCAAGTGAACACTGAAGCTTTCTTT. Translating it yields CASSRQVNTEAFF.

This sequence joins TRBV6-5 and TRBJ2-4; 8 bases agree with TRBD1. This CDR3 contains 15 residues. Germline V lookup: CDR1 MNHEY, CDR2 SVGAGI. Trimming at V came to 5 bases and at J to 6 bases, leaving 9 bases not matched to a gene. The CDR3 DNA sequence: TGTGCCAGCAGTCAGTACAGGGGGATTGGAAACATTCAGTACTTC. This gives the protein CASSQYRGIGNIQYF.

The CDR3 region is CASGWGSSYNSPLHF. The CDR3 coding sequence is TGTGCTAGTGGATGGGGTTCCTCCTATAATTCACCCCTCCACTTT. The chain combines TRBV12-5 with TRBJ1-6; no clear D. V lost 6 bases and J 0 bases, leaving 9 bases between the germline ends. CDR1 and CDR2 from the germline V gene are LGHNT and FRNRAP. There are 15 residues in the CDR3.

The chain links TRBV4-3 to TRBJ1-1; D remains ambiguous. The V gene lost 3 bases and the J gene lost 1 base, with 9 bases spanning the gap. The CDR3 has 14 amino acids. The germline V gene encodes CDR1 LGHNA and CDR2 YSLEER. The CDR3 here is CASSQFGANTEAFF. CDR3 nucleotides: TGCGCCAGCAGCCAGTTCGGCGCGAACACTGAAGCTTTCTTT.

In this sample, this clone turned up once. In DNA, the CDR3 is TGTGCCAGCAGTCCGGCCAACTACGAGCAGTACTTC. Translating it yields CASSPANYEQYF. V gene TRBV28 combines with J gene TRBJ2-5; D remains unclear. The last part of the DNA fits TRBJ2-7 better; the J call may be wrong. CDR3 size: 12 residues. CDR1 MDHEN and CDR2 SYDVKM come from the germline V gene.

V usage is TRBV10-2 and J usage is TRBJ2-7; 11 bases are shared with TRBD2. From germline, CDR1 is WSHSY and CDR2 SAAADI. V lost 5 bases and J lost 2; bases outside the gene matches: 2. CDR3 length equals 14 residues. The CDR3 region is CASSTGLAAYEQYF. Here the CDR3 DNA reads TGCGCCAGCAGTACGGGACTAGCGGCCTACGAGCAGTACTTC.

This clone was seen once. The chain links TRBV27 to TRBJ2-1; D gene uncertain. Germline CDR1 MNHEY, CDR2 SMNVEV (reference sequence). Between the trimmed V and J ends, which lost 5 bases and 7 bases, there was a span of 9 bases. The CDR3 is made up of 12 amino acids. The CDR3 DNA follows: TGTGCCAGCAGTCTGTTGGGGAATGAGCAGTTCTTC. Translated, it gives CASSLLGNEQFF.